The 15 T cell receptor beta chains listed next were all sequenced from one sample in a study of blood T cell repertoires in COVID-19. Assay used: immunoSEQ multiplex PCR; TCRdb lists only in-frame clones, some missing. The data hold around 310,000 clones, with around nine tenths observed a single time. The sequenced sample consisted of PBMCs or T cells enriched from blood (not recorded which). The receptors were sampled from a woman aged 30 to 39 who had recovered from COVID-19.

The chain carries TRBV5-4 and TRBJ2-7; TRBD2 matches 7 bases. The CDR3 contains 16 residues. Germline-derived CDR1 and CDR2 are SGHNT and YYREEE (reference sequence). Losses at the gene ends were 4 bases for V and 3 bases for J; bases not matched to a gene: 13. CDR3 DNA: TGTGCCAGCAGCCAGACTTCGGCGGGAGATCTCTACGAGCAGTACTTC. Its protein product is CASSQTSAGDLYEQYF.

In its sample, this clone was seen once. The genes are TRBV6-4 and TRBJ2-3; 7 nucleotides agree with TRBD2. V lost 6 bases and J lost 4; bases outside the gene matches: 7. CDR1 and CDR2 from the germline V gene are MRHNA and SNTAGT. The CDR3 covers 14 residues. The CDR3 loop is CASSPGLDPDTQYF. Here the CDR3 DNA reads TGTGCCAGCAGCCCCGGACTAGACCCAGATACGCAGTATTTT.

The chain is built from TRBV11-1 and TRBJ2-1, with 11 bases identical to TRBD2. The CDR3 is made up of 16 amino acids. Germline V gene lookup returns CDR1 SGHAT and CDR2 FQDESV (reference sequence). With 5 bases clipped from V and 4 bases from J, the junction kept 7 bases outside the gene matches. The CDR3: CASSPPGTSGYNEQFF. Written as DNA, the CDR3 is TGTGCCAGCAGCCCACCGGGGACTAGCGGTTACAATGAGCAGTTCTTC.

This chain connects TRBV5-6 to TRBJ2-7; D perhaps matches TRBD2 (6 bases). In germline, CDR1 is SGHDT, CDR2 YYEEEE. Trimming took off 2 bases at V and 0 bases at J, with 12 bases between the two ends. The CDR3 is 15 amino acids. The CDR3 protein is CASSFGGYSSYEQYF. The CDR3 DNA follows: TGTGCCAGCAGCTTCGGAGGGTACTCCTCCTACGAGCAGTACTTC.

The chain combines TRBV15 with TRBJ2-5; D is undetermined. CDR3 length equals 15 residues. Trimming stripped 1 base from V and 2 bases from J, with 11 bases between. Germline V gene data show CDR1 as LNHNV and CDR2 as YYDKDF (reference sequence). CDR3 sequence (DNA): TGTGCCACCAGCAGAGCGGCGGCCAATCAAGAGACCCAGTACTTC. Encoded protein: CATSRAAANQETQYF.

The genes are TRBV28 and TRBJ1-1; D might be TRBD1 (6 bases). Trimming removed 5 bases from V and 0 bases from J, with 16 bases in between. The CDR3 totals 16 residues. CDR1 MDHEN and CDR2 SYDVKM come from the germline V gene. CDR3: CASSPSGGPMNTEAFF. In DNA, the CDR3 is TGTGCCAGCAGTCCCTCGGGGGGGCCTATGAACACTGAAGCTTTCTTT.

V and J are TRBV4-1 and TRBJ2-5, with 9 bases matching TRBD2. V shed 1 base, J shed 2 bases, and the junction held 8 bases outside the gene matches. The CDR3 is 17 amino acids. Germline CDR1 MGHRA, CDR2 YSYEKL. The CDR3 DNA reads TGCGCCAGCAGCCAAGCCCGACTAGCGGTGCGACAAGAGACCCAGTACTTC. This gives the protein CASSQARLAVRQETQYF.

The CDR3 loop reads CASSEYIQGHEQYF. CDR3 bases: TGTGCCAGCAGTGAATATATACAGGGCCACGAGCAGTACTTC. The rearrangement links TRBV25-1 to TRBJ2-7, with TRBD1 as a possible D gene (6 bases). Trimming left V 0 bases short and J 5 bases short, with 11 bases between. The CDR3 spans 14 residues. CDR1 and CDR2 from the germline V gene are MGHDK and SYGVNS.

The DNA for the CDR3 is TGCGCCAGCAGCCGCATAGAGTCGGAGACCCAGTACTTC. The encoded protein is CASSRIESETQYF. V and J are TRBV4-1 and TRBJ2-5; D is uncertain. V was cut by 4 bases and J by 5 bases, with 11 bases left in between. This CDR3 contains 13 residues. Germline CDR1 is MGHRA and CDR2 is YSYEKL.

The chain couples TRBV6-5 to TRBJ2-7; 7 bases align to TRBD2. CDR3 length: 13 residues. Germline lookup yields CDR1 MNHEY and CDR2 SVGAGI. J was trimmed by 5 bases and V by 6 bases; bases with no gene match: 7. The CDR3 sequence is CASRRGLDHEQYF. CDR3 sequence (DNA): TGTGCCAGCAGACGCGGACTAGACCACGAGCAGTACTTC.

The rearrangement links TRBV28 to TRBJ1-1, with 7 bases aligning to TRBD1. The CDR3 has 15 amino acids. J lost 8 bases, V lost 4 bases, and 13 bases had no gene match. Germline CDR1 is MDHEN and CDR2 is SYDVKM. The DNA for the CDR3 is TGTGCCAGCAGTTCGGGACAGACCCTGGGGATGGAAGCTTTCTTT. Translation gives CASSSGQTLGMEAFF.

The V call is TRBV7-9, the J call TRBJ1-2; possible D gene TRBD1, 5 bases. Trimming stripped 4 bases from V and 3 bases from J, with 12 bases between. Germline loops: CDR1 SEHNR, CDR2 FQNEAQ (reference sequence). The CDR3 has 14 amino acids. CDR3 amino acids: CASSWIEGDYGYTF. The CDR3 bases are TGTGCCAGCAGCTGGATTGAAGGGGACTATGGCTACACCTTC. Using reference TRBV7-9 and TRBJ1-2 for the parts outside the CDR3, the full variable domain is DTGVSQNPRHKITKRGQNVTFRCDPISEHNRLYWYRQTLGQGPEFLTYFQNEAQLEKSRLLSDRFSAERPKGSFSTLEIQRTEQGDSAMYLCASSWIEGDYGYTFGSGTRLTVV.

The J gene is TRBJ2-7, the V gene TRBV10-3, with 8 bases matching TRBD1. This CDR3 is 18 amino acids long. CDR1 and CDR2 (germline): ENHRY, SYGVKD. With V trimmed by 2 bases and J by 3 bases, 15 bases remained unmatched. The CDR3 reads CAISEPKTGGRVVYEQYF. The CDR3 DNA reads TGTGCCATCAGTGAGCCTAAAACAGGGGGGCGGGTAGTCTACGAGCAGTACTTC.

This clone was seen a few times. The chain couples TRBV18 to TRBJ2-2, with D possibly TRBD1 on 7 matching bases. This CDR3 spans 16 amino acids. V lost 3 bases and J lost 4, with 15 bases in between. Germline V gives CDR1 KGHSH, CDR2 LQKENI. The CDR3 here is CASSPRDRVFTGELFF. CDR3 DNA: TGTGCCAGCTCACCGCGGGACAGAGTTTTCACCGGGGAGCTGTTTTTT.

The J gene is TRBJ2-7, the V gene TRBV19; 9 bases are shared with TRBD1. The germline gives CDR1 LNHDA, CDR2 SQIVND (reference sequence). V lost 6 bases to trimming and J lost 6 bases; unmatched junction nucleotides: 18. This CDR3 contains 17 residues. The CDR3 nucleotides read TGTGCCAGTAGAGCTCGGCCGGGACAGGGAATAGTCGGCGAGCAGTACTTC. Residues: CASRARPGQGIVGEQYF.